The 24 T cell receptor beta chains given below trace back to one sample, sequenced in a study of lymphopenia after photon versus proton radiotherapy (dated by TCRdb to the late 2010s). Library preparation employed the immunoSEQ multiplex PCR assay. TCRdb took this table from immuneACCESS and kept in-frame rearrangements with V and J called. Such tables lack part of the clones; where checked against another copy, unresolved V genes explain under half of the gap, and the rest is unexplained. For this sample the table gives more than 25,000 clones, of which around 90% were detected only once. The ten biggest clones cover around a fifth of the sample. The input for sequencing was peripheral blood, taken from a patient treated with photon-based radiotherapy. These TCRs come from a man between 50 and 59 years old with gastric cancer.

CDR3 residues: CASSLDTSCTF. In DNA form, the CDR3 reads TGTGCCAGCAGCTTGGACACTTCTTGCACCTTC. The chain joins TRBV5-6 to TRBJ1-2; D is unclear. Trimming took 0 bases from V and 13 from J, leaving 10 bases between them. This CDR3 has 11 amino acids. Germline V gene lookup returns CDR1 SGHDT and CDR2 YYEEEE.

V and J are TRBV11-2 and TRBJ1-1; possibly TRBD1 for D (5 bases). The CDR3 extends over 13 amino acids. CDR1 and CDR2 from the germline V gene are SGHAT and FQNNGV. The V gene lost 0 bases and the J gene lost 4 bases, with 6 bases spanning the gap. The DNA for the CDR3 is TGTGCCAGCAGCTTAGAACAGGTCACTGAAGCTTTCTTT. It is translated as CASSLEQVTEAFF. Complete variable domain (other parts from reference TRBV11-2 and TRBJ1-1): EAGVAQSPRYKIIEKRQSVAFWCNPISGHATLYWYQQILGQGPKLLIQFQNNGVVDDSQLPKDRFSAERLKGVDSTLKIQPAKLEDSAVYLCASSLEQVTEAFFGQGTRLTVV.

The chain has TRBV4-3 and TRBJ1-3; D unresolved. The V and J ends lost 1 base and 4 bases respectively, with 14 bases between them. Looked up from germline, CDR1 is LGHNA and CDR2 is YSLEER. CDR3 length equals 16 residues. The CDR3 sequence is CASSQVSGSAGNTIYF. In DNA form, the CDR3 reads TGCGCCAGCAGCCAAGTCTCGGGGAGCGCAGGAAACACCATATATTTT.

The V call is TRBV19, the J call TRBJ2-7; D remains ambiguous. Germline loops: CDR1 LNHDA, CDR2 SQIVND (reference sequence). The V and J ends lost 1 base and 1 base respectively, with 8 bases between them. The CDR3 is 14 amino acids. The CDR3 DNA sequence: TGTGCCAGTAGTATAGTGAGAGATTCCTACGAGCAGTACTTC. It codes for CASSIVRDSYEQYF. The full variable domain, completed using reference TRBV19 and TRBJ2-7, is DGGITQSPKYLFRKEGQNVTLSCEQNLNHDAMYWYRQDPGQGLRLIYYSQIVNDFQKGDIAEGYSVSREKKESFPLTVTSAQKNPTAFYLCASSIVRDSYEQYFGPGTRLTVT.

V is TRBV9 and J is TRBJ1-2, with TRBD1 identical over 8 bases. CDR1 and CDR2 from the germline V gene are SGDLS and YYNGEE. The V and J ends lost 7 bases and 6 bases, in that order; junction bases with no gene match: 11. CDR3 length equals 14 residues. The DNA for the CDR3 is TGTGCCAGCCAGGGGGCGAGGTGGGATGATGGCTACACCTTC. Translating gives CASQGARWDDGYTF. The full variable domain, its missing parts supplied by reference TRBV9 and TRBJ1-2, is DSGVTQTPKHLITATGQRVTLRCSPRSGDLSVYWYQQSLDQGLQFLIQYYNGEERAKGNILERFSAQQFPDLHSELNLSSLELGDSALYFCASQGARWDDGYTFGSGTRLTVV.

The chain links TRBV6-5 to TRBJ2-3, with 7 bases identical to TRBD2. Germline V gives CDR1 MNHEY, CDR2 SVGAGI. Germline trimming cut 4 bases from V and 3 bases from J; bases unmatched to any gene: 4. The CDR3 runs 14 residues. CDR3 residues: CASSSGTTTDTQYF. In DNA, the CDR3 is TGTGCCAGCAGTTCCGGGACTACAACAGATACGCAGTATTTT.

The chain couples TRBV30 to TRBJ1-1, with D possibly TRBD1 on 5 matching bases. Per germline, CDR1 GTSNPN and CDR2 SVGIG (reference sequence). V was shortened by 4 bases and J by 6 bases, with 12 bases between the two germline ends. This CDR3 spans 12 amino acids. The CDR3 DNA reads TGTGCCTGGAATCTGGAGGGACCTGAAGCTTTCTTT. It yields the protein CAWNLEGPEAFF.

The table lists this clone with a count of one. The CDR3 here is CASSFRGGVNTEAFF. For the CDR3, the DNA is TGTGCCAGCAGCTTTAGGGGGGGAGTGAACACTGAAGCTTTCTTT. V usage is TRBV11-2 and J usage is TRBJ1-1; D may be TRBD1 (6 bases). V lost 3 bases to trimming and J lost 0 bases, with 11 bases between them. Looked up from germline, CDR1 is SGHAT and CDR2 is FQNNGV. This CDR3 comprises 15 residues.

The chain combines TRBV19 with TRBJ1-2; TRBD1 agrees at 10 bases. V shed 6 bases, J shed 3 bases, and the junction held 10 bases outside the gene matches. Per germline, CDR1 LNHDA and CDR2 SQIVND (reference sequence). The CDR3 spans 16 residues. The DNA of the CDR3 is TGTGCCAGTAGCTTACCCGGGACAGGGGATCACTATGGCTACACCTTC. This gives the protein CASSLPGTGDHYGYTF.

Of note for this clone: The limits of the CDR3 on the DNA are not certain, so only TCRdb's listed CDR3 is given. The V and J genes are TRBV20-1 and TRBJ1-2; the table's D call, TRBD1, was not checked against the DNA. The germline V gene has CDR1 DFQATT and CDR2 SNEGSKA (reference sequence). Counting both end residues, the CDR3 totals 11 amino acids. The CDR3 reads CSVAMGTVNTF.

The chain joins TRBV29-1 to TRBJ2-1, with TRBD1 matching 11 bases. Germline CDR1 SQVTM, CDR2 ANQGSEA. After removal of 7 bases from V and 14 bases from J, the junction contained 7 bases not matched to a gene. CDR3 length: 11 amino acids. The CDR3 reads CSADRTGGKFF. The CDR3 nucleotides read TGCAGCGCCGACAGGACAGGGGGCAAGTTCTTC.

The CDR3 is CASSLEWRGGSYNEQFF. The CDR3 DNA is TGCGCCAGCAGCTTGGAATGGCGGGGGGGCTCCTACAATGAGCAGTTCTTC. The genes are TRBV5-1 and TRBJ2-1; 9 nucleotides line up with TRBD2. V lost 0 bases and J lost 0; bases outside the gene matches: 4. The CDR3 loop spans 17 amino acids. Germline CDR1 reads SGHRS; CDR2 reads YFSETQ.

This chain connects TRBV20-1 to TRBJ2-5; D unclear. This CDR3 comprises 11 residues. Trimming stripped 4 bases from V and 5 bases from J, with 8 bases between. Germline-derived CDR1 and CDR2 are DFQATT and SNEGSKA (reference sequence). This CDR3 is CSATGLETQYF. CDR3 nucleotide sequence: TGCAGTGCTACCGGGCTGGAGACCCAGTACTTC.

The chain links TRBV6-5 to TRBJ1-5; D ambiguous. CDR1 is MNHEY and CDR2 is SVGAGI in the germline V gene. The CDR3 length is 15 residues. The ends were cut back, 0 bases at V and 7 bases at J, with 13 bases in the middle. CDR3 sequence (DNA): TGTGCCAGCAGTTACTCGAGGGCAGGAGGGCAGCCCCAGCATTTT. Translated: CASSYSRAGGQPQHF.

The chain couples TRBV7-3 to TRBJ2-1; 12 bases agree with TRBD2. Germline values: CDR1 SGHTA, CDR2 FQGTGA. The CDR3 runs 15 residues. J lost 9 bases, V lost 6 bases, and 9 bases had no gene match. The CDR3 bases are TGTGCCAGCAGTCTGGGGACTAGCGGGTTTAGTGAGCAGTTCTTC. It yields the protein CASSLGTSGFSEQFF.

The rearrangement links TRBV6-4 to TRBJ2-3; 11 positions match TRBD2. CDR1 and CDR2 from the germline V gene are MRHNA and SNTAGT. Trimming removed 6 bases from V and 5 bases from J; junction bases left unmatched: 7. The CDR3 consists of 15 residues. CDR3 bases: TGTGCCAGCAGGATAGCGGGGGGGCCGGGAGATACGCAGTATTTT. This encodes CASRIAGGPGDTQYF.

The CDR3 reads CASSPLLAGAGDTQYF. CDR3 sequence (DNA): TGCGCCAGCAGCCCGTTACTAGCGGGGGCTGGGGATACGCAGTATTTT. This sequence joins TRBV5-1 and TRBJ2-3; 11 bases match TRBD2. Germline V lookup: CDR1 SGHRS, CDR2 YFSETQ. V was clipped by 4 bases and J by 6 bases; unmatched bases: 10. The CDR3 totals 16 residues.

V gene TRBV5-5 combines with J gene TRBJ2-4; no clear D. The length of the CDR3 is 17 residues. From germline, CDR1 is SGHKS and CDR2 YYEKEE (reference sequence). Trimming pared 0 bases from V and 0 bases from J, leaving 13 bases between. The DNA for the CDR3 is TGTGCCAGCAGCTTGGGCCCAGGCCTACTAGCCAAAAACATTCAGTACTTC. Translated, it gives CASSLGPGLLAKNIQYF.

This rearrangement joins TRBV7-6 to TRBJ2-5, with TRBD1 matching over 9 bases. V was pared by 3 bases and J by 0 bases, with 8 bases of the junction left unmatched. CDR1 SGHVS and CDR2 FNYEAQ come from the germline V gene. This CDR3 region has 17 residues. CDR3 in DNA: TGTGCCAGCAGCTTGGGACAGGGCAGAGCCTACCAAGAGACCCAGTACTTC. Translated: CASSLGQGRAYQETQYF.

The chain combines TRBV18 with TRBJ2-7; D possibly corresponds to TRBD1 (6 bases). The V gene's germline CDR1 is KGHSH and CDR2 LQKENI. The CDR3 totals 12 residues. Trimming cost V 2 bases and J 7 bases, with 9 bases left between them. CDR3 nucleotide sequence: TGTGCCAGCTCACCATATGGACAGGAGCAGTACGTC. Translating gives CASSPYGQEQYV.

The chain links TRBV30 to TRBJ2-5, with TRBD2 identical over 9 bases. The trim removed 0 bases at V and 2 bases at J, leaving 4 bases unmatched. This CDR3 comprises 15 residues. Germline V gene data show CDR1 as GTSNPN and CDR2 as SVGIG (reference sequence). CDR3 loop: CAWSVAGGHQETQYF. The CDR3, as DNA: TGTGCCTGGAGTGTAGCGGGGGGCCATCAAGAGACCCAGTACTTC.

V and J are TRBV6-4 and TRBJ2-4; 11 bases line up with TRBD2. The germline V gene encodes CDR1 MRHNA and CDR2 SNTAGT. Germline trimming cut 5 bases from V and 0 bases from J; bases unmatched to any gene: 6. This CDR3 is built from 17 residues. The CDR3: CASSWTSGLLAKNIQYF. Here the CDR3 DNA reads TGTGCCAGCAGTTGGACTAGCGGGTTACTAGCCAAAAACATTCAGTACTTC.

This chain connects TRBV10-3 to TRBJ2-2, with TRBD1 as a possible D gene (5 bases). The germline V and J ends were trimmed by 4 bases and 7 bases, with 7 bases remaining between them. The CDR3 sequence is 12 residues long. Germline CDR1 is ENHRY and CDR2 is SYGVKD. The DNA of the CDR3 is TGTGCCATCAGTGGGACAAGCGGGGAGCTGTTTTTT. Translation gives CAISGTSGELFF.

A few counts support this clone. The chain couples TRBV11-1 to TRBJ2-7; D unresolved. Germline-derived CDR1 and CDR2 are SGHAT and FQDESV (reference sequence). The CDR3 has 13 amino acids. V lost 3 bases, J lost 0 bases, and 6 bases lay in between. CDR3 nucleotides: TGTGCCAGCAGCTTGGGCGACTCCTACGAGCAGTACTTC. This codes for CASSLGDSYEQYF.